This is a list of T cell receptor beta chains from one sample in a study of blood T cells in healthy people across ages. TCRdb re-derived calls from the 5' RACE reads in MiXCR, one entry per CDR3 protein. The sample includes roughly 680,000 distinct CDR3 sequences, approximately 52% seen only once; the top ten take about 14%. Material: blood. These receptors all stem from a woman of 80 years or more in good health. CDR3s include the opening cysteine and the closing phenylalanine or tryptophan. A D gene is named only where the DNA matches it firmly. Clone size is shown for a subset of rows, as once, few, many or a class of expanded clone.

CDR3: CASSPKTGNYEQYF
DNA: TGTGCCAGCAGCCCCAAGACAGGGAACTACGAGCAGTACTTC
size: .
J: TRBJ2-7
D: TRBD1
V: TRBV4-2

CDR3: CSGFRQGFTDTQYF
DNA: TGCAGCGGGTTCAGACAGGGATTCACAGATACGCAGTATTTT
size: .
J: TRBJ2-3
D: TRBD1
V: TRBV29-1

CDR3: CASSQGISADTQYF
DNA: TGTGCCAGCAGCCAAGGGATTTCGGCAGATACGCAGTATTTT
size: .
J: TRBJ2-3
D: .
V: TRBV4-2

CDR3: CSARGLAGQYF
DNA: TGCAGTGCTAGAGGACTAGCGGGGCAGTACTTC
size: many
J: TRBJ2-7
D: TRBD2
V: TRBV20-1

CDR3: CASSLAWGQETQYF
DNA: TGTGCCAGCAGTTTAGCGTGGGGGCAAGAGACCCAGTACTTC
size: few
J: TRBJ2-5
D: .
V: TRBV12-3/TRBV12-4

CDR3: CASSFGRAPTNGYTF
DNA: TGTGCCAGCAGCTTTGGCCGCGCCCCGACGAATGGCTACACCTTC
size: .
J: TRBJ1-2
D: .
V: TRBV7-2

CDR3: CASSQTTSSAKNIQYF
DNA: TGTGCCAGCAGCCAGACAACTAGCTCAGCCAAAAACATTCAGTACTTC
size: many
J: TRBJ2-4
D: .
V: TRBV4-2

CDR3: CASGARWGVGADTQYF
DNA: TGTGCCAGCGGTGCCCGATGGGGAGTGGGCGCAGATACGCAGTATTTT
size: .
J: TRBJ2-3
D: .
V: TRBV6-1

CDR3: CASSFRTGLNTEAFF
DNA: TGTGCCAGCAGCTTCCGGACAGGGTTGAACACTGAAGCTTTCTTT
size: .
J: TRBJ1-1
D: TRBD1
V: TRBV7-9

CDR3: CATSDSGGTQYF
DNA: TGTGCCACCAGTGATTCCGGAGGGACCCAGTACTTC
size: .
J: TRBJ2-5
D: .
V: TRBV24-1

CDR3: CASRAGGALAKNIQYF
DNA: TGTGCCAGCAGGGCAGGGGGCGCCTTGGCCAAAAACATTCAGTACTTC
size: few
J: TRBJ2-4
D: TRBD1
V: TRBV28

CDR3: CASILAISYGYTF
DNA: TGTGCCAGCATTTTAGCGATTAGCTATGGCTACACCTTC
size: many
J: TRBJ1-2
D: .
V: TRBV12-3/TRBV12-4

CDR3: CSVYNRETYEQYF
DNA: TGCAGCGTTTATAACCGGGAAACCTACGAGCAGTACTTC
size: .
J: TRBJ2-7
D: .
V: TRBV29-1

CDR3: CAISGADSNEQFF
DNA: TGTGCCATCAGTGGGGCGGACAGCAATGAGCAGTTCTTC
size: .
J: TRBJ2-1
D: .
V: TRBV10-3

CDR3: CSVEDTVYYGYTF
DNA: TGCAGCGTTGAAGACACAGTGTACTATGGCTACACCTTC
size: .
J: TRBJ1-2
D: .
V: TRBV29-1

CDR3: CASSLFATREYEQYF
DNA: TGTGCCAGCAGTTTATTCGCGACTAGAGAGTACGAGCAGTACTTC
size: once
J: TRBJ2-7
D: .
V: TRBV28

CDR3: CSVSQPARQFF
DNA: TGCAGCGTTTCCCAACCCGCCAGGCAGTTCTTC
size: .
J: TRBJ2-1
D: .
V: TRBV29-1

CDR3: CSVEGLPRRDRETQYF
DNA: TGCAGCGTTGAAGGCCTCCCCAGGCGGGATCGAGAGACCCAGTACTTC
size: .
J: TRBJ2-5
D: .
V: TRBV29-1

CDR3: CSARGSVIGANVLTF
DNA: TGCAGTGCTAGAGGGTCGGTGATTGGCGCCAACGTCCTGACTTTC
size: many
J: TRBJ2-6
D: .
V: TRBV20-1

CDR3: CASSLVLTGADEQYF
DNA: TGTGCCAGCAGCTTAGTCTTGACAGGAGCGGACGAGCAGTACTTC
size: .
J: TRBJ2-7
D: .
V: TRBV7-2

CDR3: CAISSMTISYEQYF
DNA: TGTGCCATCAGTTCTATGACAATCTCCTACGAGCAGTACTTC
size: .
J: TRBJ2-7
D: .
V: TRBV10-3

CDR3: CASSLSGVSYEQYF
DNA: TGTGCCAGCAGTTTATCAGGGGTCTCCTACGAGCAGTACTTC
size: many
J: TRBJ2-7
D: .
V: TRBV5-1

CDR3: CATSREPGGGYEQYF
DNA: TGTGCCACCAGCAGAGAGCCAGGGGGAGGCTACGAGCAGTACTTC
size: .
J: TRBJ2-7
D: .
V: TRBV15

CDR3: CASSDAGGGYNEQFF
DNA: TGTGCCAGCAGTGATGCTGGCGGGGGGTACAATGAGCAGTTCTTC
size: .
J: TRBJ2-1
D: TRBD2
V: TRBV2

CDR3: CASSGTNSPLHF
DNA: TGTGCCAGCAGCGGAACCAATTCACCCCTCCACTTT
size: .
J: TRBJ1-6
D: .
V: TRBV2

CDR3: CASSSTSRGETQYF
DNA: TGTGCCAGCAGCTCGACTAGTAGAGGAGAGACCCAGTACTTC
size: many
J: TRBJ2-5
D: .
V: TRBV27

CDR3: CSVGAEKTQYF
DNA: TGCAGCGTTGGGGCAGAGAAGACCCAGTACTTC
size: many
J: TRBJ2-5
D: .
V: TRBV29-1

CDR3: CASSLQTNTGELFF
DNA: TGTGCCAGCAGTTTACAGACGAACACCGGGGAGCTGTTTTTT
size: .
J: TRBJ2-2
D: .
V: TRBV12-3/TRBV12-4

CDR3: CANRSGRRNTEAFF
DNA: TGTGCCAACAGGTCCGGGCGACGGAACACTGAAGCTTTCTTT
size: .
J: TRBJ1-1
D: .
V: TRBV28

CDR3: CASSLTGGRANNEQFF
DNA: TGTGCCAGCAGCTTAACAGGTGGCAGGGCTAACAATGAGCAGTTCTTC
size: .
J: TRBJ2-1
D: .
V: TRBV7-3

CDR3: CASSFNSGPEFYNEQFF
DNA: TGTGCCAGCAGTTTTAATTCGGGACCAGAGTTCTACAATGAGCAGTTCTTC
size: many
J: TRBJ2-1
D: .
V: TRBV6-5

CDR3: CASSSFDFEQYF
DNA: TGTGCCAGCAGTTCTTTCGACTTTGAGCAGTACTTC
size: .
J: TRBJ2-7
D: .
V: TRBV28

CDR3: CASSPRDSPGANVLTF
DNA: TGTGCCAGCTCACCACGAGACTCCCCTGGGGCCAACGTCCTGACTTTC
size: .
J: TRBJ2-6
D: .
V: TRBV18

CDR3: CASSDLGGSRADTQYF
DNA: TGTGCCAGCAGTGATCTAGGCGGGAGTCGGGCAGATACGCAGTATTTT
size: many
J: TRBJ2-3
D: TRBD2
V: TRBV25-1

CDR3: CASSLARGYEQYF
DNA: TGTGCCAGCAGCTTAGCTCGGGGCTACGAGCAGTACTTC
size: many
J: TRBJ2-7
D: .
V: TRBV7-2

CDR3: CASKRDSFYNEQYF
DNA: TGTGCCAGCAAACGGGACAGCTTTTACAATGAGCAGTACTTC
size: few
J: TRBJ2-7
D: TRBD1
V: TRBV2

CDR3: CASSLLGGGSYGYTF
DNA: TGTGCCAGCAGTTTATTGGGGGGCGGATCCTATGGCTACACCTTC
size: few
J: TRBJ1-2
D: .
V: TRBV27

CDR3: CSARAGVAFFEEQFF
DNA: TGCAGTGCTAGAGCGGGAGTGGCTTTCTTCGAAGAGCAGTTCTTC
size: many
J: TRBJ2-1
D: .
V: TRBV20-1

CDR3: CASSLSNPSGTGELFF
DNA: TGTGCCAGCAGCTTGAGTAACCCCTCGGGCACCGGGGAGCTGTTTTTT
size: .
J: TRBJ2-2
D: .
V: TRBV5-5

CDR3: CSVGSSIRGQNYGYTF
DNA: TGCAGCGTTGGCTCTAGCATCAGGGGGCAGAACTATGGCTACACCTTC
size: .
J: TRBJ1-2
D: TRBD1
V: TRBV29-1

CDR3: CSQGQGRYEQYF
DNA: TGCAGCCAGGGACAGGGGCGTTACGAGCAGTACTTC
size: .
J: TRBJ2-7
D: TRBD1
V: TRBV20-1

CDR3: CASRPVLQRDRNIQYF
DNA: TGTGCCAGCAGACCAGTACTCCAACGGGATCGGAACATTCAGTACTTC
size: many
J: TRBJ2-4
D: .
V: TRBV2

CDR3: CASTPLGGSYSGANVLTF
DNA: TGTGCCAGCACCCCATTAGGGGGAAGCTACTCTGGGGCCAACGTCCTGACTTTC
size: .
J: TRBJ2-6
D: .
V: TRBV13

CDR3: CSAKRGSANEKLFF
DNA: TGCAGTGCTAAAAGGGGGTCGGCTAATGAAAAACTGTTTTTT
size: .
J: TRBJ1-4
D: .
V: TRBV20-1

CDR3: CASSQDGRRNEQFF
DNA: TGCGCCAGCAGCCAAGATGGGAGGAGAAATGAGCAGTTCTTC
size: .
J: TRBJ2-1
D: .
V: TRBV4-3

CDR3: CASSKVGSPLGAFF
DNA: TGTGCCAGCAGCAAAGTAGGGTCCCCCCTTGGGGCTTTCTTT
size: .
J: TRBJ1-1
D: .
V: TRBV21-1

CDR3: CASSNLGGGVYNEQFF
DNA: TGCGCCAGCAGCAACCTTGGCGGGGGGGTTTACAATGAGCAGTTCTTC
size: .
J: TRBJ2-1
D: TRBD2
V: TRBV5-1

CDR3: CASSYSNPGEEVQYF
DNA: TGTGCCAGCAGTTACTCGAACCCAGGAGAAGAGGTCCAGTACTTC
size: .
J: TRBJ2-5
D: .
V: TRBV6-5

CDR3: CASSSGTGKNSPLHF
DNA: TGTGCCAGCAGTTCGGGGACAGGAAAGAATTCACCCCTCCACTTT
size: .
J: TRBJ1-6
D: TRBD1
V: TRBV28

CDR3: CSAFDRVNYGYTF
DNA: TGCAGTGCTTTTGACAGGGTAAACTATGGCTACACCTTC
size: .
J: TRBJ1-2
D: TRBD1
V: TRBV20-1

CDR3: CASSLTGARGYTF
DNA: TGTGCCAGCAGTTTGACAGGGGCAAGGGGCTACACCTTC
size: few
J: TRBJ1-2
D: TRBD1
V: TRBV12-3/TRBV12-4

CDR3: CSVERIINTEAFF
DNA: TGCAGCGTTGAAAGGATTATCAACACTGAAGCTTTCTTT
size: .
J: TRBJ1-1
D: .
V: TRBV29-1

CDR3: CASSFGNAAFF
DNA: TGTGCCAGCAGTTTTGGGAATGCGGCTTTCTTT
size: once
J: TRBJ1-1
D: .
V: TRBV6-6

CDR3: CSVARGLTGELFF
DNA: TGCAGCGTTGCCCGGGGTTTAACCGGGGAGCTGTTTTTT
size: few
J: TRBJ2-2
D: .
V: TRBV29-1

CDR3: CATSAWAGGGAYNEQFF
DNA: TGTGCCACCAGTGCCTGGGCAGGAGGAGGGGCCTACAATGAGCAGTTCTTC
size: .
J: TRBJ2-1
D: .
V: TRBV24-1

CDR3: CASSDDRGHHEQYF
DNA: TGTGCCAGCAGCGACGACAGGGGGCACCACGAGCAGTACTTC
size: .
J: TRBJ2-7
D: .
V: TRBV21-1

CDR3: CASSLLLAGTTDTQYF
DNA: TGCGCCAGCAGCTTGCTATTAGCGGGGACCACAGATACGCAGTATTTT
size: many
J: TRBJ2-3
D: TRBD2
V: TRBV5-1